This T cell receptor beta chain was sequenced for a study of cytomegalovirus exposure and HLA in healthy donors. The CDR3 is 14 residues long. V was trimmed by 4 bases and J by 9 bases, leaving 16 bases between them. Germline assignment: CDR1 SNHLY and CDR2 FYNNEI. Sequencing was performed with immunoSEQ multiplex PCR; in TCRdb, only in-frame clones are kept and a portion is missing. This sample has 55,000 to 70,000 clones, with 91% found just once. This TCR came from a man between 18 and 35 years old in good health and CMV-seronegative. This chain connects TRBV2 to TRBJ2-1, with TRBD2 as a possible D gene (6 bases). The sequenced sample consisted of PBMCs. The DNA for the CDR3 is TGTGCCAGCAGTGGCGGGACTCATTCCGGTGAGCAGTTCTTC. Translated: CASSGGTHSGEQFF. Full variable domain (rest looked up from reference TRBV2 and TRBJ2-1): EPEVTQTPSHQVTQMGQEVILRCVPISNHLYFYWYRQILGQKVEFLVSFYNNEISEKSEIFDDQFSVERPDGSNFTLKIRSTKLEDSAMYFCASSGGTHSGEQFFGPGTRLTVL.